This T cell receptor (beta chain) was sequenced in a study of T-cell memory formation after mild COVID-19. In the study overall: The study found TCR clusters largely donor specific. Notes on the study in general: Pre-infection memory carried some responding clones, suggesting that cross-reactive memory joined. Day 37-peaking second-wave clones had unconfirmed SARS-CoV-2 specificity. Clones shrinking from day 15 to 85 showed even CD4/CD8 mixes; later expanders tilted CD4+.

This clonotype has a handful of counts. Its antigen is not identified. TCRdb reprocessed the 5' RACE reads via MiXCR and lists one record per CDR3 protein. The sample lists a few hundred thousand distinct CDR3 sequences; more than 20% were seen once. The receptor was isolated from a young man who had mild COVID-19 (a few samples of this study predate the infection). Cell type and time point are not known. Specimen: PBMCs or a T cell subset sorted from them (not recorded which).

Here the CDR3 DNA reads TGTGCCAGCAGCGTAGCTCAGGGCGGCTACACCTTC. Translated, it gives CASSVAQGGYTF. The J gene is TRBJ1-2, the V gene TRBV9; D may be TRBD1 (5 bases). The CDR3 is 12 amino acids. CDR1 is SGDLS and CDR2 is YYNGEE in the germline V gene. V lost 0 bases and J 8 bases, leaving 8 bases between the germline ends.